Each of the 23 T cell receptor beta chains below was sequenced from the same sample in a study of identical twins. Each CDR3 protein gets one entry after TCRdb re-called the 5' RACE reads with MiXCR. The sample shows 200,000 to 250,000 distinct CDR3 sequences, 12% of them seen only once. The sample was also reused in another study, on yellow fever vaccine responses in identical twins.

Sequencing was carried out using memory (CD45RO+) T cells sorted from blood. The receptors shown here come from a woman under 30 in good health.

This clonotype was found a few times. V gene TRBV5-1 combines with J gene TRBJ2-1, with 8 bases aligning to TRBD1. This CDR3 is built from 14 residues. J was trimmed by 8 bases and V by 3 bases; bases with no gene match: 7. Germline CDR1 and CDR2: SGHRS and YFSETQ. CDR3 in amino acids: CASSSGGTGHEQFF. The CDR3 nucleotides read TGCGCCAGCAGCTCGGGCGGGACAGGCCATGAGCAGTTCTTC.

This clonotype occurred once. V and J are TRBV6-1 and TRBJ2-4; D remains ambiguous. The CDR3 runs 15 residues. The germline gives CDR1 MNHNS, CDR2 SASEGT. Trimming took off 3 bases at V and 0 bases at J, with 9 bases between the two ends. The CDR3 loop reads CASSEAHLAKNIQYF. The CDR3 coding sequence is TGTGCCAGCAGTGAGGCCCACCTAGCCAAAAACATTCAGTACTTC.

V gene TRBV6-1 combines with J gene TRBJ2-3; 9 bases are a match to TRBD2. CDR1 MNHNS and CDR2 SASEGT come from the germline V gene. V lost 6 bases to trimming and J lost 3 bases; unmatched junction nucleotides: 13. The CDR3 has 17 amino acids. CDR3 residues: CASSPSSGSGSTDTQYF. CDR3 in DNA: TGTGCCAGCAGCCCTTCCTCGGGTAGCGGGAGTACAGATACGCAGTATTTT.

V is TRBV3-1 and J is TRBJ2-7, with 7 positions matching TRBD2. This CDR3 is built from 17 residues. Germline V lookup: CDR1 LGHDT, CDR2 YNNKEL (reference sequence). V lost 4 bases to trimming and J lost 0 bases; unmatched junction nucleotides: 12. The CDR3 nucleotides are TGTGCCAGCAGCCGGCCGATAGCGGGCACTAGCTCCTACGAGCAGTACTTC. Translation: CASSRPIAGTSSYEQYF.

The rearrangement links TRBV20-1 to TRBJ2-7; 10 bases align to TRBD1. Germline V gene lookup returns CDR1 DFQATT and CDR2 SNEGSKA (reference sequence). This CDR3 region has 15 residues. V shed 0 bases, J shed 5 bases, and the junction held 7 bases outside the gene matches. DNA for the CDR3: TGCAGTGCTAGAGACCAGACAGGGGGCTGGAACGAGCAGTACTTC. Its translation: CSARDQTGGWNEQYF.

This clonotype has more than one count but fewer than ten. The chain uses TRBV29-1 and TRBJ2-2, with D maybe TRBD1 (6 bases). CDR1 and CDR2 (germline): SQVTM, ANQGSEA. V was trimmed by 6 bases and J by 5 bases, leaving 16 bases between them. The length of the CDR3 is 14 residues. The CDR3 sequence: CSVLTGPGTGELFF. CDR3 in DNA: TGCAGCGTCTTGACAGGACCGGGAACCGGGGAGCTGTTTTTT.

This chain links TRBV6-1 with TRBJ1-1; D might be TRBD1 (6 bases). The germline V gene encodes CDR1 MNHNS and CDR2 SASEGT. V was pared by 5 bases and J by 0 bases, with 13 bases between. The CDR3 totals 15 residues. CDR3 sequence reads: CASSLYRAMNTEAFF. CDR3 coding DNA: TGTGCCAGCAGTCTATACAGGGCTATGAACACTGAAGCTTTCTTT.

This clonotype was counted ten times or more. The chain has TRBV4-1 and TRBJ2-7; D is perhaps TRBD1 (6 bases). The CDR3 spans 13 residues. The V gene lost 0 bases and the J gene lost 6 bases, with 9 bases spanning the gap. Germline values: CDR1 MGHRA, CDR2 YSYEKL. The CDR3 is CASSQELGGEQYF. The CDR3 DNA follows: TGCGCCAGCAGCCAAGAGTTAGGGGGCGAGCAGTACTTC.

This clonotype came up many times. This chain connects TRBV5-1 to TRBJ2-2, with D maybe TRBD1 (6 bases). This CDR3 has 14 amino acids. In germline, CDR1 is SGHRS, CDR2 YFSETQ. The V gene lost 0 bases and the J gene lost 7 bases, with 10 bases spanning the gap. CDR3 sequence reads: CASSLAGAGGELFF. The CDR3 DNA follows: TGCGCCAGCAGCTTGGCAGGGGCTGGCGGGGAGCTGTTTTTT.

Many counts were recorded for this clonotype. The genes are TRBV4-3 and TRBJ2-2; D is ambiguous. This CDR3 region has 15 residues. Germline values: CDR1 LGHNA, CDR2 YSLEER. V shed 0 bases and J shed 4 bases, with 9 bases lying between them. The CDR3 spells CASSQEIRFTGELFF. CDR3 bases: TGCGCCAGCAGCCAAGAGATTAGATTCACCGGGGAGCTGTTTTTT.

The chain carries TRBV20-1 and TRBJ2-2, with TRBD1 as a possible D gene (5 bases). Trimming cost V 0 bases and J 4 bases, with 12 bases left between them. This CDR3 comprises 15 residues. Germline CDR1 is DFQATT and CDR2 is SNEGSKA (reference sequence). Here the CDR3 reads CSARDFYRGTGELFF. The DNA of the CDR3 is TGCAGTGCTAGAGATTTCTATAGGGGCACCGGGGAGCTGTTTTTT.

For this clonotype: Germline is not matched at one junction end, which may reflect a read error. The DNA of the CDR3 is TGTGCCAGCAGTTCGACAGGGGTGAGCACTGAAGCTCTCTTT. It codes for CASSSTGVSTEALF. The rearrangement joins TRBV28 to TRBJ1-1, with 8 bases matching TRBD1. The length of the CDR3 is 14 residues. Germline V gene lookup returns CDR1 MDHEN and CDR2 SYDVKM.

In its sample, this clonotype was seen a few times. The genes are TRBV20-1 and TRBJ2-1; D not resolved. V was clipped by 2 bases and J by 0 bases, with 8 bases between them. Germline V gene data show CDR1 as DFQATT and CDR2 as SNEGSKA (reference sequence). This CDR3 region has 14 residues. Here the CDR3 reads CSARRASSYNEQFF. For the CDR3, the DNA is TGCAGTGCTAGAAGGGCCAGCTCCTACAATGAGCAGTTCTTC.

This sequence joins TRBV6-1 and TRBJ2-1, with a tentative D call TRBD1 (6 bases). The CDR3 is 13 residues long. The germline V gene has CDR1 MNHNS and CDR2 SASEGT. Trimming removed 10 bases at V and 4 bases at J, with 14 bases between. The CDR3 region is CATSTGAYNEQFF. CDR3 sequence (DNA): TGTGCCACCTCGACAGGAGCTTACAATGAGCAGTTCTTC.

This clonotype appeared a few times. This chain uses TRBV7-9 with TRBJ2-2; no definite D call. Germline loops: CDR1 SEHNR, CDR2 FQNEAQ (reference sequence). CDR3 size: 15 residues. V lost 2 bases, J lost 1 base, and 8 bases lay in between. The CDR3 loop reads CASSLSGQNTGELFF. The CDR3 bases are TGTGCCAGCAGCTTAAGTGGGCAGAACACCGGGGAGCTGTTTTTT.

A few counts support this clonotype. This chain links TRBV5-1 with TRBJ2-7, with 9 bases identical to TRBD1. This CDR3 has 12 residues. Germline V gene lookup returns CDR1 SGHRS and CDR2 YFSETQ. V lost 0 bases to trimming and J lost 9 bases; unmatched junction nucleotides: 1. DNA of the CDR3: TGCGCCAGCAGCTTGGGACAGGGGGGGCAGTACTTC. Residues: CASSLGQGGQYF.

This clonotype has a handful of counts. This rearrangement joins TRBV28 to TRBJ2-7; 10 nucleotides match TRBD2. V was pared by 8 bases and J by 3 bases, with 7 bases of the junction left unmatched. In germline, CDR1 is MDHEN, CDR2 SYDVKM. The CDR3 is 14 amino acids. The CDR3 coding sequence is TGTGCCAGCGGGGCTAGCGGGGGAAACTACGAGCAGTACTTC. Translated: CASGASGGNYEQYF.

In its sample, this clonotype was seen a few times. V is TRBV4-2 and J is TRBJ2-7; possible D gene TRBD2, 5 bases. The V end lost 1 base, the J end lost 5 bases, and 6 bases lay between the germline ends. The germline V gene has CDR1 LGHNA and CDR2 YNFKEQ. The CDR3 consists of 12 residues. The CDR3 loop is CASSQVGDEQYF. CDR3 DNA: TGTGCCAGCAGCCAAGTCGGGGACGAGCAGTACTTC.

The rearrangement uses TRBV20-1 and TRBJ2-1; D is unclear. V was pared by 6 bases and J by 4 bases, with 4 bases between. Looked up from germline, CDR1 is DFQATT and CDR2 is SNEGSKA (reference sequence). The CDR3 has 10 residues. CDR3 bases: TGCAGTGCGAAATACAATGAGCAGTTCTTC. Protein sequence: CSAKYNEQFF.

This clonotype has more than one count but fewer than ten. CDR3 nucleotides: TGCAGTGCTAGTCGCATGGTTCGGTGGGATGAGCAGTTCTTC. As protein: CSASRMVRWDEQFF. The rearrangement links TRBV20-1 to TRBJ2-1, with D unresolved. The CDR3 runs to 14 residues. Germline V gene lookup returns CDR1 DFQATT and CDR2 SNEGSKA (reference sequence). V shed 3 bases and J shed 8 bases, with 17 bases lying between them.

This clonotype appeared a few times. The chain combines TRBV5-1 with TRBJ1-4; D unresolved. CDR1 SGHRS and CDR2 YFSETQ come from the germline V gene. The V end lost 1 base, the J end lost 6 bases, and 10 bases lay between the germline ends. The CDR3 runs to 14 residues. The CDR3, as DNA: TGCGCCAGCAGCTTGTGGGGTACTGATGAAAAACTGTTTTTT. It yields the protein CASSLWGTDEKLFF.

In this sample, this clonotype turned up a few times. The rearrangement links TRBV15 to TRBJ2-7; 11 positions match TRBD1. This CDR3 is 15 amino acids long. CDR1 is LNHNV and CDR2 is YYDKDF in the germline V gene (reference sequence). J was trimmed by 3 bases and V by 2 bases; bases with no gene match: 3. As DNA, the CDR3 is TGTGCCACCAGCAGATCCGGGACAGGGGGCTACGAGCAGTACTTC. Encoded protein: CATSRSGTGGYEQYF. Using reference TRBV15 and TRBJ2-7 for the parts outside the CDR3, the full variable domain is DAMVIQNPRYQVTQFGKPVTLSCSQTLNHNVMYWYQQKSSQAPKLLFHYYDKDFNNEADTPDNFQSRRPNTSFCFLDIRSPGLGDTAMYLCATSRSGTGGYEQYFGPGTRLTVT.

This clonotype came up a few times. This sequence joins TRBV27 and TRBJ2-1; TRBD2 agrees at 10 bases. The CDR3 contains 17 residues. V lost 5 bases, J lost 1 base, and 8 bases stayed unmatched. Germline V gene data show CDR1 as MNHEY and CDR2 as SMNVEV (reference sequence). The CDR3: CASSTRLAGGSYNEQFF. In nucleotides, the CDR3 is TGTGCCAGCAGTACTCGCTTAGCGGGAGGATCCTACAATGAGCAGTTCTTC.